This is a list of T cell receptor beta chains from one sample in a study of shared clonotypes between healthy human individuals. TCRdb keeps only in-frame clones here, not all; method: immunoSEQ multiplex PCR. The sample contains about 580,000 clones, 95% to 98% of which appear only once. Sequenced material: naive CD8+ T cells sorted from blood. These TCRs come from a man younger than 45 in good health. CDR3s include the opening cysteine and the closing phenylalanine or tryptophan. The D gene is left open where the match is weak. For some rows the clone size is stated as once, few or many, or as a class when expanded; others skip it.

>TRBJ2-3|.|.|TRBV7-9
TGTGCCAGCAGCTCCCGACAATCAGATACGCAGTATTTT
CASSSRQSDTQYF
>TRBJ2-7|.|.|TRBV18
TGTGCCAGCCACGTGTCTAACAGCCAGGCCGAGCAGTACTTC
CASHVSNSQAEQYF
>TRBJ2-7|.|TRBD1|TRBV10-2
TGCGCCAGCTCAGGGGGTGTCTACGAGCAGTACTTC
CASSGGVYEQYF
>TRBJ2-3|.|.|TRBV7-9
TGTGCCAGCAGCTTGAAAGCGGTAAATACGCAGTATTTT
CASSLKAVNTQYF
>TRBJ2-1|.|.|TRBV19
TGTGCCAGTAGTCGCGGTTTGAAGTTTGGCAATGAGCAGTTCTTC
CASSRGLKFGNEQFF
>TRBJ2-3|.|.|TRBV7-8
TGTGCCACCACCCTCAGCGGACGTTCTAGCACAGATACGCAGTATTTT
CATTLSGRSSTDTQYF
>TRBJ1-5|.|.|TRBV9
TGTGCCAGCAGCGTAGGGGACAGCAATCAGCCCCAGCATTTT
CASSVGDSNQPQHF
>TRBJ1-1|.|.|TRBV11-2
TGTGCCAGCAGCTTAGGACCCACTGAAGCTTTCTTT
CASSLGPTEAFF
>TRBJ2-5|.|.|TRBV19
TGTGCCAGTAGCCCACTGGACGGCCAAGAGACCCAGTACTTC
CASSPLDGQETQYF
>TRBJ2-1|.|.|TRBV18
TGTGCCAGCTCACCCCAGGGGTTGGGGCACAATGAGCAGTTCTTC
CASSPQGLGHNEQFF
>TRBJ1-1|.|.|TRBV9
TGTGCCAGCAGCGTAGGTGCCAAACCAGGCGCGATGGCTTTCTTT
CASSVGAKPGAMAFF
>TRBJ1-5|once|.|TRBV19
TGTGCCAGTAGTTGGGACACTAGTCAGCCCCAGCATTTT
CASSWDTSQPQHF
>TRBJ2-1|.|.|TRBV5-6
TGTGCCAGCAGCCGAGGGATCCAGCAGTTCTTC
CASSRGIQQFF
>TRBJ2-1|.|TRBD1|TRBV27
TGTGCCAGCAGGGAGGACAGGGGGCAGGGTGAGCAGTTCTTC
CASREDRGQGEQFF
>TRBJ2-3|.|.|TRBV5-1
TGCGCCAGCAGCCTCGGGACAAAGAGCACAGATACGCAGTATTTT
CASSLGTKSTDTQYF
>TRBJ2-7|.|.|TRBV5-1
TGCGCCAGCAGCACTCTACGGACCGACGAGCAGTACTTC
CASSTLRTDEQYF
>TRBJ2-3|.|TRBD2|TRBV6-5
TGTGCCAGCAGTTACCAGACTAGCCCCACAGATACGCAGTATTTT
CASSYQTSPTDTQYF
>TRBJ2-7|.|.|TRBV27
TGTGCCAGCAGTTTTAAGGGACTCTCCTACGAGCAGTACTTC
CASSFKGLSYEQYF
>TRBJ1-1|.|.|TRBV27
TGTGCCAGCAGTACACAAACTCGGGGGGCACGGAACACTGAAGCTTTCTTT
CASSTQTRGARNTEAFF
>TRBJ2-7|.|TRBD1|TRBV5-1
TGCGCCAGCAGCTGGGACAGGGGAAGTCCCTCCTACGAGCAGTACTTC
CASSWDRGSPSYEQYF
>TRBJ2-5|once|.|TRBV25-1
TGTGCCAGCAGTGAATTAGGGGGGGAGACCCAGTACTTC
CASSELGGETQYF
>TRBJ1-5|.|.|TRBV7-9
TGTGCCAGCGCCCTGGGCAGCGGGAATAGCAATCAGCCCCAGCATTTT
CASALGSGNSNQPQHF
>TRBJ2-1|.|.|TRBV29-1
TGCAGCGTTGAAGAGTCTCACAATGAGCAGTTCTTC
CSVEESHNEQFF
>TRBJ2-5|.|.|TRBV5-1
TGCGCCAGCAGGGGACTGGAAGAGACCCAGTACTTC
CASRGLEETQYF
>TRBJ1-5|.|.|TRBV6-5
TGTGCCAGCAGCGAGACAGTTAGCAATCAGCCCCAGCATTTT
CASSETVSNQPQHF
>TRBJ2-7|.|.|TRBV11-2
TGTGCCAGCAGCAAACGATCCACCTACGAGCAGTACTTC
CASSKRSTYEQYF
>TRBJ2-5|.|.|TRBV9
TGTGCCAGCAGCAGGGACCCTAAAGAGACCCAGTACTTC
CASSRDPKETQYF
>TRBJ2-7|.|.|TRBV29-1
TGCAGCGCCTCGGCGTCCTCGTTGTACGAGCAGTACTTC
CSASASSLYEQYF
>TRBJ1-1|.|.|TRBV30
TGTGCCTGGAGTGTAGGACGGATTGAAGCTTTCTTT
CAWSVGRIEAFF
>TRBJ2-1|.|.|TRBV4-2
TGTGCCAGCAGCCAAGGCGGTAACAATGAGCAGTTCTTC
CASSQGGNNEQFF
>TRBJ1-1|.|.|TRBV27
TGTGCCAGCAGCTTATGGACAGATTCAAACACTGAAGCTTTCTTT
CASSLWTDSNTEAFF
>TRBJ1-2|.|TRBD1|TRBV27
TGTGCCAGCAGTTACCAGGGGGATAATGGCTACACCTTC
CASSYQGDNGYTF
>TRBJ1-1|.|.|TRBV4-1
TGCGCCAGCAGCCAAGACCCGGCCCTGGCAGGCGGCAGAGACACTGAAGCTTTCTTT
CASSQDPALAGGRDTEAFF
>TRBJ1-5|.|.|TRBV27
TGTGCCAGCAGTCGACCCATGGGTCCCCAGCATTTT
CASSRPMGPQHF
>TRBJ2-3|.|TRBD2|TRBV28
TGTGCCAGCAGTTTCAGGCTAGCGGACAGCACAGATACGCAGTATTTT
CASSFRLADSTDTQYF
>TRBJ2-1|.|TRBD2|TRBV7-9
TGTGCCAGCAGCCCAGCGGGAGGGCAGGGCAATGAGCAGTTCTTC
CASSPAGGQGNEQFF
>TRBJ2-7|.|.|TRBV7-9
TGTGCCAGCAGCACCCGACGGGTGAATTTGGACGAGCAGTACTTC
CASSTRRVNLDEQYF
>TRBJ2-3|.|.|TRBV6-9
TGTGCCAGCAGTCCCCGCCGGGAATACACAGATACGCAGTATTTT
CASSPRREYTDTQYF
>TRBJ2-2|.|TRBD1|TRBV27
TGTGCCAGCAGTTTGAGACAGGGAGAAACCGGGGAGCTGTTTTTT
CASSLRQGETGELFF
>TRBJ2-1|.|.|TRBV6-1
TGTGCCAGCAGTGAAGCTTACTACAATGAGCAGTTCTTC
CASSEAYYNEQFF
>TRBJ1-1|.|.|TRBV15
TGTGCCACCAGCGTTCGGCCAGGGCTGAACACTGAAGCTTTCTTT
CATSVRPGLNTEAFF
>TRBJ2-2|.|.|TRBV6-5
TGTGCCAGCAGTTACGGGCAGGCCACCGGGGAGCTGTTTTTT
CASSYGQATGELFF
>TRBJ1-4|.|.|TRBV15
TGTGCCACCAGCCTCCGAGGGTGGAATGAAAAACTGTTTTTT
CATSLRGWNEKLFF
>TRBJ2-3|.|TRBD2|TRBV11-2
TGTGCCAGCAGCTACCAAGCGGGAAAGACAGATACGCAGTATTTT
CASSYQAGKTDTQYF
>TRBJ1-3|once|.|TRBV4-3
TGCGCCAGCAGCCAAGATCTTCGGACGTACTCTGGAAACACCATATATTTT
CASSQDLRTYSGNTIYF